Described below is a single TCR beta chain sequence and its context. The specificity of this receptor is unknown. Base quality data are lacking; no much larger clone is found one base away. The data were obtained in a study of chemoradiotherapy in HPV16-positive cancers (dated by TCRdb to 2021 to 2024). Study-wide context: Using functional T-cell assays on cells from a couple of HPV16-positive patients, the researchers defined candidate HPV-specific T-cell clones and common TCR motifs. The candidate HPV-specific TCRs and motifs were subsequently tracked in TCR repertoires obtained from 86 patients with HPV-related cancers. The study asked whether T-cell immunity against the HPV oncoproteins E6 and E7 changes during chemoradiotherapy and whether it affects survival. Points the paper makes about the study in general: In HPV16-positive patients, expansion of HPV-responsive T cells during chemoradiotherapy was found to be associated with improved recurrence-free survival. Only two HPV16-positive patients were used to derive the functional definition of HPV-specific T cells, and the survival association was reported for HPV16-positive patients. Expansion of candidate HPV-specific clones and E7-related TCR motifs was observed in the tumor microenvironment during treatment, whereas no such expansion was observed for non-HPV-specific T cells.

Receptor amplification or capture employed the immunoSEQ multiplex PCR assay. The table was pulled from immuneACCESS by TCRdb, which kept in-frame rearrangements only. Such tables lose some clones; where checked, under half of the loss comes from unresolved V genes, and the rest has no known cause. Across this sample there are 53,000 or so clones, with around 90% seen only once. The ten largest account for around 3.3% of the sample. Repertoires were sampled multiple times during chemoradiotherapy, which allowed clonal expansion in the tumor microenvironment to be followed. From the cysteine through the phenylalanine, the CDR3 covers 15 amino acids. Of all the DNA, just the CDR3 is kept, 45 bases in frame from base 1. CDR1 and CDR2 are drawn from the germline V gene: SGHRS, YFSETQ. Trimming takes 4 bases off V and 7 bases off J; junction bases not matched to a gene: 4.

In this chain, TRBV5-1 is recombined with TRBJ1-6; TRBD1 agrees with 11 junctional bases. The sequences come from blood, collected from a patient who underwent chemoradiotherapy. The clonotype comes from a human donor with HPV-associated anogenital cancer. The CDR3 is CASSLGDRGNSPLHF. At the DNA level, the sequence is TGCGCCAGCAGCCTCGGGGACAGGGGGAATTCACCCCTCCACTTT. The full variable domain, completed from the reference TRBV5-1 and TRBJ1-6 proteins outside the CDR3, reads KAGVTQTPRYLIKTRGQQVTLSCSPISGHRSVSWYQQTPGQGLQFLFEYFSETQRNKGNFPGRFSGRQFSNSRSEMNVSTLELGDSALYLCASSLGDRGNSPLHFGNGTRLTVT.